This T cell receptor beta chain derives from a study of cytomegalovirus exposure and HLA in healthy donors. Points from the study as a whole: The majority of TCR sequences were rare, yet some public TCRs appeared in many donors.

Clones were sequenced by immunoSEQ multiplex PCR, and TCRdb holds only the in-frame ones, with some missing. Seen here are 130,000 or so clones, approximately 81% observed once, and the top ten hold about 2.2%. Germline V gene sequence: CDR1 SGDLS, CDR2 YYNGEE. V lost 0 bases to trimming and J lost 1 base; unmatched junction nucleotides: 4. The CDR3 is made up of 16 amino acids. The count of this clone is one. The target antigen is unknown. V is TRBV9 and J is TRBJ2-5; 9 nucleotides agree with TRBD2. The receptor was isolated from a young woman in good health and CMV-seronegative. The sample was PBMCs. The CDR3 DNA reads as TGTGCCAGCAGCGTAGTGAGCGGGGGGTCCCAAGAGACCCAGTACTTC. Translation: CASSVVSGGSQETQYF.